This T cell receptor (beta chain) emerged from a study of blood T cell repertoires in COVID-19. Overall study context: Material from acute and convalescent COVID-19 was sourced from the United States, Italy and Spain.

There are 12 residues in the CDR3. V lost 3 bases and J 5 bases, leaving 7 bases between the germline ends. Profiled with immunoSEQ multiplex PCR; TCRdb holds only in-frame clones, not every one. The sample gives roughly 170,000 clones, 88% of which show up once; 20% to 30% is in the top ten. The sequencing sample was made of peripheral blood. The chain couples TRBV12-3 or TRBV12-4 to TRBJ2-5; unclear D gene. The sequence was obtained from a man between 60 and 75 years old with acute or convalescent COVID-19. As DNA, the CDR3 is TGTGCCAGCAGTTTCATAGTGGAGACCCAGTACTTC. It codes for CASSFIVETQYF.